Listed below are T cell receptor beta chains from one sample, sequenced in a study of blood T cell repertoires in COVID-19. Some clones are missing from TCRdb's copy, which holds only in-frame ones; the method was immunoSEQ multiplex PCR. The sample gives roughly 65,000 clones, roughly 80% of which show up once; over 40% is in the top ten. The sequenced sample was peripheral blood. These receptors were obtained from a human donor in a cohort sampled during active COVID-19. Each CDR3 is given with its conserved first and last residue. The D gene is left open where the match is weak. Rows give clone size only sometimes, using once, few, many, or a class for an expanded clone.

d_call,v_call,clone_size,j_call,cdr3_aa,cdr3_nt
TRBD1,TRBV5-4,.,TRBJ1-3,CASSLGGTGGNTIYF,TGTGCCAGCAGCTTGGGCGGGACAGGGGGAAACACCATATATTTT
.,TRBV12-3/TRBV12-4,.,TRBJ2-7,CASSLTDSSGQYF,TGTGCCAGCAGTTTGACAGATAGTAGCGGGCAGTACTTC
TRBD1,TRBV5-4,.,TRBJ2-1,CASSPDRIYNEQFF,TGTGCCAGCAGCCCGGACAGGATTTACAATGAGCAGTTCTTC
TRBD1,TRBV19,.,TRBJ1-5,CASKTQGQGVWEPQHF,TGTGCCAGTAAAACCCAGGGACAGGGAGTGTGGGAGCCCCAGCATTTT
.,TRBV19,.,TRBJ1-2,CASSMEGPPDYGYTF,TGTGCCAGTAGTATGGAGGGGCCCCCTGACTATGGCTACACCTTC
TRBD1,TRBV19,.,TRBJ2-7,CASASGTGIYEQYF,TGTGCCAGTGCTTCCGGGACAGGGATATACGAGCAGTACTTC
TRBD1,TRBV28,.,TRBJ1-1,CASRNRGLYAEAFF,TGTGCCAGCAGGAACAGGGGGCTCTACGCTGAAGCTTTCTTT
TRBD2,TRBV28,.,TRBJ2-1,CASSTLAGGPNNEQFF,TGTGCCAGCAGCACTTTAGCGGGGGGGCCGAACAATGAGCAGTTCTTC
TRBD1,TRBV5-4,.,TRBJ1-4,CASSLAGGYEKLFF,TGTGCCAGCAGCTTAGCAGGGGGGTACGAAAAACTGTTTTTT
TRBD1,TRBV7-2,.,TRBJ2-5,CASSTRTGPWETQYF,TGTGCCAGCAGCACCCGGACAGGCCCGTGGGAGACCCAGTACTTC
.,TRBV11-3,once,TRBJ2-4,CASSLPGTGKNIQYF,TGTGCCAGCAGCTTACCGGGTACCGGTAAAAACATTCAGTACTTC
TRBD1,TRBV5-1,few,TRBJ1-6,CASSLDSGQGSSSPLHF,TGCGCCAGCAGCTTGGATAGTGGACAGGGGAGTAGTTCACCCCTCCACTTT
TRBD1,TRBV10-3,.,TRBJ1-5,CAISEDRGQPQHF,TGTGCCATCAGTGAAGACAGGGGTCAGCCCCAGCATTTT
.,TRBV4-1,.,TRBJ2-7,CASSQGTNSYEQYF,TGCGCCAGCAGCCAAGGAACAAATTCCTACGAGCAGTACTTC
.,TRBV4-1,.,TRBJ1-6,CASSQAPGKTLHF,TGCGCCAGCAGCCAAGCCCCGGGGAAAACCCTCCACTTT
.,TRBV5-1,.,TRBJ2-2,CASSFSQGGTGELFF,TGCGCCAGCAGCTTCTCGCAGGGAGGAACCGGGGAGCTGTTTTTT
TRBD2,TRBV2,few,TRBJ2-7,CASRATSGGAHEQYF,TGTGCCAGCAGGGCGACTAGCGGGGGGGCCCACGAGCAGTACTTC
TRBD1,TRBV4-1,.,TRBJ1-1,CASSLRQGLEAFF,TGCGCCAGCAGCCTAAGACAGGGTCTGGAAGCTTTCTTT
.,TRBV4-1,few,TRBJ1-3,CASSQDPFSGNTIYF,TGCGCCAGCAGCCAAGATCCCTTCTCTGGAAACACCATATATTTT
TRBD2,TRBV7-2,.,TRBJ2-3,CASSPTAGVFGSDTQYF,TGTGCCAGCAGCCCTACTGCGGGGGTGTTCGGTTCAGATACGCAGTATTTT
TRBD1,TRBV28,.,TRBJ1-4,CASSSSGQGAWGLFF,TGTGCCAGCAGCTCGTCGGGACAGGGGGCGTGGGGCCTGTTTTTT
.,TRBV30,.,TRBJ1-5,CAWSVNQGNQPQHF,TGTGCCTGGAGTGTAAACCAGGGCAATCAGCCCCAGCATTTT
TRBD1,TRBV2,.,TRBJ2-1,CASSEVVGRGRQYNEQFF,TGTGCCAGCAGTGAAGTGGTGGGCAGGGGGCGACAATACAATGAGCAGTTCTTC
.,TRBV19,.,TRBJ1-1,CASSHPKEGRTEAFF,TGTGCCAGTAGTCATCCCAAGGAGGGGAGGACTGAAGCTTTCTTT
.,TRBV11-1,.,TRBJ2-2,CASSSHGTGELFF,TGTGCCAGCAGCTCCCACGGTACCGGGGAGCTGTTTTTT
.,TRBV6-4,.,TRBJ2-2,CARFPAGQTGTGELFF,TGTGCCAGGTTTCCGGCAGGCCAAACCGGCACCGGGGAGCTGTTTTTT
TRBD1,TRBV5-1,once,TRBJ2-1,CASRRGQGTYNEQFF,TGCGCCAGCAGGAGAGGACAGGGGACTTACAATGAGCAGTTCTTC
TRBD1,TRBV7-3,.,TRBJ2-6,CASSEKGQGASGANVLTF,TGTGCCAGCAGCGAAAAAGGACAGGGGGCCTCTGGGGCCAACGTCCTGACTTTC
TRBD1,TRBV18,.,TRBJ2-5,CASSAIQGETQYF,TGTGCCAGCTCAGCCATACAGGGGGAGACCCAGTACTTC
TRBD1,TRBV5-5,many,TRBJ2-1,CASSRDRGSYNEQFF,TGTGCCAGCAGCAGGGACAGGGGCTCCTACAATGAGCAGTTCTTC
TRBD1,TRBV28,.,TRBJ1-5,CASSPTGGLNQPQHF,TGTGCCAGCAGTCCGACAGGGGGCCTCAATCAGCCCCAGCATTTT
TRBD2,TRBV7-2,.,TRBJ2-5,CASSMGLAGGQETQYF,TGTGCCAGCAGCATGGGACTAGCGGGGGGGCAAGAGACCCAGTACTTC
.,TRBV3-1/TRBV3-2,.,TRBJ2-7,CASSPPGGGEQYF,TGTGCCAGCAGCCCCCCGGGGGGCGGAGAGCAGTACTTC
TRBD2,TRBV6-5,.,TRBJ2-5,CASSTGLVGQETQYF,TGTGCCAGCAGCACCGGACTAGTCGGCCAAGAGACCCAGTACTTC
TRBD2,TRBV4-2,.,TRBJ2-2,CASSQGGGATGELFF,TGTGCCAGCAGCCAAGGCGGGGGGGCGACCGGGGAGCTGTTTTTT
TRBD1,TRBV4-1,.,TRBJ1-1,CASSTGALNTEAFF,TGCGCCAGCAGCACAGGGGCCCTGAACACTGAAGCTTTCTTT
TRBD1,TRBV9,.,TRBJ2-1,CASSVGTGAYNEQFF,TGTGCCAGCAGCGTAGGGACAGGGGCTTACAATGAGCAGTTCTTC
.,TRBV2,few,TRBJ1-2,CASSDRGVSYTF,TGTGCCAGCAGTGACAGGGGAGTATCCTACACCTTC
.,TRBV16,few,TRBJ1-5,CASSQEAVYQPQHF,TGTGCCAGCAGCCAAGAGGCAGTTTATCAGCCCCAGCATTTT
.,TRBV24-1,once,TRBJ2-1,CATSDASVRSYNEQFF,TGTGCCACCAGTGACGCGTCAGTCAGGTCCTACAATGAGCAGTTCTTC
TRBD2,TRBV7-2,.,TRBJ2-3,CASSVIAGGGTDTQYF,TGTGCCAGCAGCGTCATAGCGGGGGGCGGCACAGATACGCAGTATTTT
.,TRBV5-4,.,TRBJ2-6,CASSLSSSGANVLTF,TGTGCCAGCAGCTTAAGTAGCTCTGGGGCCAACGTCCTGACTTTC
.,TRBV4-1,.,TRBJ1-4,CASSQLLGEKLFF,TGCGCCAGCAGCCAATTACTAGGTGAAAAACTGTTTTTT
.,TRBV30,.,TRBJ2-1,CAWSPGANNEQFF,TGTGCCTGGAGTCCAGGGGCGAACAATGAGCAGTTCTTC
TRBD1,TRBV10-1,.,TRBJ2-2,CASKGQSNTGELFF,TGCGCCAGCAAGGGACAGTCAAACACCGGGGAGCTGTTTTTT
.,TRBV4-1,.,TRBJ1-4,CASSQWRNEKLFF,TGCGCCAGCAGCCAGTGGAGAAATGAAAAACTGTTTTTT
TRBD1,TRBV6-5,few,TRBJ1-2,CASSSRVPGQGFGYTF,TGTGCCAGCAGTTCTCGCGTACCGGGACAGGGGTTCGGCTACACCTTC
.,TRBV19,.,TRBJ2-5,CASSIQLLQETQYF,TGTGCCAGTAGTATCCAACTACTCCAAGAGACCCAGTACTTC
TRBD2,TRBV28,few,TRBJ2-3,CASTPGTRDADTQYF,TGTGCCAGCACCCCCGGGACTAGAGATGCAGATACGCAGTATTTT